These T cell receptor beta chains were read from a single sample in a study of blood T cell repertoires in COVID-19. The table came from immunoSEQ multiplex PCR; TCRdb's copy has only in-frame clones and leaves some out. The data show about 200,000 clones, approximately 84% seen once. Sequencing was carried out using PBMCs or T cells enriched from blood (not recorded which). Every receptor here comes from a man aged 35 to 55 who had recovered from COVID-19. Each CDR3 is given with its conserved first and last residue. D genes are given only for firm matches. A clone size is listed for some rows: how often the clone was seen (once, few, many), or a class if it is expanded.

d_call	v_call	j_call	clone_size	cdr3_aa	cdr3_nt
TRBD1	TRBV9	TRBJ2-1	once	CASSVGQGANEQFF	TGTGCCAGCAGCGTAGGACAGGGGGCCAATGAGCAGTTCTTC
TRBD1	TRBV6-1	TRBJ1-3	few	CASSEGTGDSGNTIYF	TGTGCCAGCAGTGAAGGGACAGGGGACTCTGGAAACACCATATATTTT
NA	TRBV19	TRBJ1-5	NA	CASSIQGWGPQHF	TGTGCCAGTAGTATTCAGGGGTGGGGTCCCCAGCATTTT
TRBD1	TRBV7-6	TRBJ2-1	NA	CASSLSPGQGLYYNEQFF	TGTGCCAGCAGCTTAAGCCCCGGACAGGGGCTTTACTACAATGAGCAGTTCTTC
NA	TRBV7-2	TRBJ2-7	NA	CASSLTQAQVGEQYF	TGTGCCAGCAGCTTAACACAGGCCCAAGTGGGCGAGCAGTACTTC
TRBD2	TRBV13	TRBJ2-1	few	CASRAPRTPGGNEQFF	TGTGCCAGCAGGGCCCCCCGGACTCCGGGAGGCAATGAGCAGTTCTTC
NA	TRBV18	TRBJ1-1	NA	CASKPTATGNTEAFF	TGTGCCAGCAAACCGACCGCGACAGGGAACACTGAAGCTTTCTTT
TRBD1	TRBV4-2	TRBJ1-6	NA	CASSQEGQGSFTLHF	TGTGCCAGCAGCCAAGAGGGACAGGGAAGCTTCACCCTCCACTTT
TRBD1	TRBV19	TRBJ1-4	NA	CASSMYPQGGFGKLFF	TGTGCCAGTAGTATGTATCCACAGGGGGGTTTCGGAAAACTGTTTTTT
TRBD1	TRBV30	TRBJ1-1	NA	CAWSYADRMNTEAFF	TGTGCCTGGAGCTACGCGGACAGGATGAACACTGAAGCTTTCTTT
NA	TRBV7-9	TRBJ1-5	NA	CASSAGRYGSAHQPQHF	TGTGCCAGCAGCGCAGGTCGGTATGGTTCAGCCCATCAGCCCCAGCATTTT
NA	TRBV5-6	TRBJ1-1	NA	CASSLRLSGLNTEAFF	TGTGCCAGCAGCCTCCGTTTAAGCGGCTTGAACACTGAAGCTTTCTTT
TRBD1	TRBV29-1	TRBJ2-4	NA	CSVPEDRAQNIQYF	TGCAGCGTCCCCGAAGACAGGGCCCAAAACATTCAGTACTTC
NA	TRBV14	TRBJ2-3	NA	CASSPWGGHAADTQYF	TGTGCCAGCAGCCCATGGGGGGGCCATGCCGCAGATACGCAGTATTTT
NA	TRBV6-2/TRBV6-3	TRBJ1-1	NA	CASSAGLQNTEAFF	TGTGCCAGCAGTGCGGGACTCCAGAACACTGAAGCTTTCTTT
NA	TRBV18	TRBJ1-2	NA	CASLSPTGDYGYTF	TGTGCCAGCCTCTCCCCCACCGGGGACTATGGCTACACCTTC
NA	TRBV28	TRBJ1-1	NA	CASTTVEAFF	TGTGCCAGCACCACGGTTGAAGCTTTCTTT
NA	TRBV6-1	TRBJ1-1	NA	CASSELGRDTEAFF	TGTGCCAGCAGTGAACTCGGCAGGGACACTGAAGCTTTCTTT
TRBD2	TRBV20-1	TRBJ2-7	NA	CSASAGASSGGFSYEQYF	TGCAGTGCTAGTGCTGGGGCCTCTAGCGGGGGGTTCTCCTACGAGCAGTACTTC